This is a list of T cell receptor beta chains from one sample in a study of control samples from healthy donors and cancer patients. This table comes from immunoSEQ multiplex PCR, and its TCRdb copy is limited to in-frame clones, with some not included. This sample has under 200,000 clones, with 93% found just once. Sample: blood. The receptors originated from a woman aged 55-70 years in good health. Both conserved end residues are part of each CDR3. The D gene is left open where the match is weak. Size tells how often a clone was seen (once, few, many) or the class of an expanded clone, and some rows leave it out.

j_call: TRBJ2-5
clone_size: .
v_call: TRBV7-2
d_call: TRBD2
cdr3_aa: CASSKTGTSRETQYF
cdr3_nt: TGTGCCAGCAGCAAAACCGGGACTAGCAGAGAGACCCAGTACTTC

j_call: TRBJ2-5
clone_size: .
v_call: TRBV18
d_call: .
cdr3_aa: CASSPRETQYF
cdr3_nt: TGTGCCAGCTCACCCCGGGAGACCCAGTACTTC

j_call: TRBJ1-2
clone_size: .
v_call: TRBV4-2
d_call: TRBD1
cdr3_aa: CASSLPGDLQGFSYGYTF
cdr3_nt: TGTGCCAGCAGCCTCCCTGGCGATTTACAGGGGTTTTCCTATGGCTACACCTTC

j_call: TRBJ1-5
clone_size: once
v_call: TRBV5-1
d_call: .
cdr3_aa: CASSLEGISNQPQHF
cdr3_nt: TGCGCCAGCAGCTTGGAAGGGATTAGCAATCAGCCCCAGCATTTT

j_call: TRBJ2-5
clone_size: once
v_call: TRBV24-1
d_call: .
cdr3_aa: CATSDSRETQYF
cdr3_nt: TGTGCCACCAGTGATTCGAGGGAGACCCAGTACTTC

j_call: TRBJ2-2
clone_size: .
v_call: TRBV5-1
d_call: TRBD2
cdr3_aa: CASSLVAGGLPGELFF
cdr3_nt: TGCGCCAGCAGCCTGGTAGCGGGGGGGCTCCCCGGGGAGCTGTTTTTT

j_call: TRBJ2-3
clone_size: .
v_call: TRBV7-9
d_call: TRBD2
cdr3_aa: CASSRGEERDTQYF
cdr3_nt: TGTGCCAGCAGCCGGGGGGAGGAGAGAGATACGCAGTATTTT

j_call: TRBJ2-3
clone_size: .
v_call: TRBV27
d_call: TRBD1
cdr3_aa: CASSLWKGASTDTQYF
cdr3_nt: TGTGCCAGCAGTTTATGGAAGGGGGCAAGCACAGATACGCAGTATTTT

j_call: TRBJ2-2
clone_size: .
v_call: TRBV18
d_call: .
cdr3_aa: CASSLLLTLNTGELFF
cdr3_nt: TGTGCCAGCTCCCTTCTTCTGACTTTGAACACCGGGGAGCTGTTTTTT

j_call: TRBJ2-5
clone_size: .
v_call: TRBV10-3
d_call: TRBD2
cdr3_aa: CAISGPGGQETQYF
cdr3_nt: TGTGCCATCAGCGGGCCGGGGGGCCAAGAGACCCAGTACTTC

j_call: TRBJ1-2
clone_size: .
v_call: TRBV7-2
d_call: TRBD1
cdr3_aa: CASSLAGTVSSGYTF
cdr3_nt: TGTGCCAGCAGCTTAGCCGGGACAGTAAGCTCTGGCTACACCTTC

j_call: TRBJ1-1
clone_size: .
v_call: TRBV19
d_call: TRBD1
cdr3_aa: CASSILVRGRLDTEAFF
cdr3_nt: TGTGCCAGTAGTATATTGGTGAGGGGGCGTTTGGACACTGAAGCTTTCTTT

j_call: TRBJ2-7
clone_size: .
v_call: TRBV29-1
d_call: TRBD1
cdr3_aa: CSVVPRTGGSHEQYF
cdr3_nt: TGCAGCGTTGTTCCCCGGACAGGGGGATCCCACGAGCAGTACTTC

j_call: TRBJ1-1
clone_size: .
v_call: TRBV7-9
d_call: TRBD1
cdr3_aa: CASSRDRGGNTEAFF
cdr3_nt: TGTGCCAGCAGCCGGGACAGGGGAGGGAACACTGAAGCTTTCTTT

j_call: TRBJ2-2
clone_size: .
v_call: TRBV5-8
d_call: .
cdr3_aa: CASSFRPTGELFF
cdr3_nt: TGTGCCAGCAGCTTTCGGCCCACCGGGGAGCTGTTTTTT

j_call: TRBJ1-6
clone_size: .
v_call: TRBV11-2
d_call: .
cdr3_aa: CASSSTQDSPLHF
cdr3_nt: TGTGCCAGCAGCTCTACACAAGATTCACCCCTCCACTTT

j_call: TRBJ1-5
clone_size: .
v_call: TRBV7-2
d_call: .
cdr3_aa: CASSTGDQPQHF
cdr3_nt: TGTGCCAGCAGCACGGGTGACCAGCCCCAGCATTTT

j_call: TRBJ1-6
clone_size: .
v_call: TRBV5-1
d_call: TRBD1
cdr3_aa: CASRDGSGQGPTPLHF
cdr3_nt: TGCGCCAGCAGAGATGGGTCGGGACAGGGGCCGACACCCCTCCACTTT

j_call: TRBJ1-5
clone_size: .
v_call: TRBV7-2
d_call: .
cdr3_aa: CASSPLRHQPQHF
cdr3_nt: TGTGCCAGCAGCCCCCTGAGACATCAGCCCCAGCATTTT

j_call: TRBJ2-1
clone_size: .
v_call: TRBV12-3/TRBV12-4
d_call: .
cdr3_aa: CASSLSYNEQFF
cdr3_nt: TGTGCCAGCAGTTTATCCTACAATGAGCAGTTCTTC

j_call: TRBJ1-5
clone_size: .
v_call: TRBV6-6
d_call: .
cdr3_aa: CASSYSNSNQPQHF
cdr3_nt: TGTGCCAGCAGTTACTCGAACAGCAATCAGCCCCAGCATTTT

j_call: TRBJ1-6
clone_size: .
v_call: TRBV15
d_call: .
cdr3_aa: CATSWGVSPLHF
cdr3_nt: TGTGCCACCAGCTGGGGAGTTTCACCCCTCCACTTT

j_call: TRBJ2-7
clone_size: .
v_call: TRBV29-1
d_call: .
cdr3_aa: CSVDKQGGEQYF
cdr3_nt: TGCAGCGTTGATAAACAGGGAGGCGAGCAGTACTTC

j_call: TRBJ2-7
clone_size: .
v_call: TRBV19
d_call: TRBD1
cdr3_aa: CASSTLQGAGDHEQYF
cdr3_nt: TGTGCCAGTAGTACCTTACAGGGGGCGGGAGACCACGAGCAGTACTTC

j_call: TRBJ1-5
clone_size: .
v_call: TRBV30
d_call: TRBD1
cdr3_aa: CAWNRGPNQPQHF
cdr3_nt: TGTGCCTGGAACAGGGGGCCCAATCAGCCCCAGCATTTT

j_call: TRBJ2-7
clone_size: .
v_call: TRBV7-9
d_call: TRBD2
cdr3_aa: CASSPRGSGGFYGQYF
cdr3_nt: TGTGCCAGCAGCCCCAGGGGTAGCGGGGGGTTCTACGGGCAGTACTTC

j_call: TRBJ1-4
clone_size: once
v_call: TRBV5-1
d_call: .
cdr3_aa: CASSLQGLTNEKLFF
cdr3_nt: TGCGCCAGCAGCTTGCAGGGGTTAACTAATGAAAAACTGTTTTTT

j_call: TRBJ2-7
clone_size: .
v_call: TRBV5-1
d_call: .
cdr3_aa: CASTAPGSYEQYF
cdr3_nt: TGCGCCAGCACCGCCCCGGGTTCCTACGAGCAGTACTTC

j_call: TRBJ2-3
clone_size: .
v_call: TRBV4-3
d_call: .
cdr3_aa: CASSQDQSPASTDTQYF
cdr3_nt: TGCGCCAGCAGCCAAGACCAGTCACCAGCTAGCACAGATACGCAGTATTTT

j_call: TRBJ1-2
clone_size: .
v_call: TRBV5-1
d_call: .
cdr3_aa: CASSSHSYQIGGYTF
cdr3_nt: TGCGCCAGCAGCTCCCATAGTTATCAGATCGGTGGCTACACCTTC

j_call: TRBJ2-2
clone_size: .
v_call: TRBV4-3
d_call: .
cdr3_aa: CASSLAVAGANTGELFF
cdr3_nt: TGCGCCAGCAGCCTTGCGGTGGCAGGGGCGAACACCGGGGAGCTGTTTTTT

j_call: TRBJ2-2
clone_size: .
v_call: TRBV12-5
d_call: TRBD1
cdr3_aa: CASAHGQGRVGELFF
cdr3_nt: TGTGCTAGTGCCCATGGACAGGGAAGGGTCGGGGAGCTGTTTTTT

j_call: TRBJ1-6
clone_size: .
v_call: TRBV6-5
d_call: .
cdr3_aa: CASSYFLTSYNSPLHF
cdr3_nt: TGTGCCAGCAGTTATTTTTTGACCTCCTATAATTCACCCCTCCACTTT

j_call: TRBJ2-7
clone_size: .
v_call: TRBV5-1
d_call: .
cdr3_aa: CASSPQGILGEQYF
cdr3_nt: TGCGCCAGCAGCCCGCAGGGGATCCTAGGCGAGCAGTACTTC

j_call: TRBJ2-5
clone_size: .
v_call: TRBV4-3
d_call: .
cdr3_aa: CASSQDNQETQYF
cdr3_nt: TGCGCCAGCAGCCAAGACAACCAAGAGACCCAGTACTTC

j_call: TRBJ2-7
clone_size: .
v_call: TRBV7-9
d_call: .
cdr3_aa: CASSLGADNEQYF
cdr3_nt: TGTGCCAGCAGCTTAGGGGCGGACAACGAGCAGTACTTC

j_call: TRBJ1-2
clone_size: .
v_call: TRBV9
d_call: .
cdr3_aa: CASSVGHLMGDGYTF
cdr3_nt: TGTGCCAGCAGCGTAGGACACCTCATGGGGGATGGCTACACCTTC

j_call: TRBJ1-2
clone_size: .
v_call: TRBV2
d_call: .
cdr3_aa: CASSRDGTDGYTF
cdr3_nt: TGTGCCAGCAGCCGGGACGGGACTGATGGCTACACCTTC

j_call: TRBJ1-6
clone_size: .
v_call: TRBV6-5
d_call: .
cdr3_aa: CASRQVSGSPLHF
cdr3_nt: TGTGCCAGCAGACAGGTTTCAGGTTCACCCCTCCACTTT

j_call: TRBJ1-2
clone_size: .
v_call: TRBV3-1/TRBV3-2
d_call: .
cdr3_aa: CASSPGQIYGYTF
cdr3_nt: TGTGCCAGCAGCCCTGGACAGATATATGGCTACACCTTC

j_call: TRBJ1-5
clone_size: .
v_call: TRBV19
d_call: .
cdr3_aa: CASSIGGPGINQPQHF
cdr3_nt: TGTGCCAGTAGTATAGGAGGTCCGGGGATCAATCAGCCCCAGCATTTT

j_call: TRBJ1-1
clone_size: .
v_call: TRBV7-9
d_call: .
cdr3_aa: CASSRLQGMNTEAFF
cdr3_nt: TGTGCCAGCAGCCGCCTCCAGGGGATGAACACTGAAGCTTTCTTT